The 2 T cell receptor beta chains listed next were all sequenced from one sample in a study of PD-L1 blockade in urothelial cancer. The time point was: peripheral blood 6 weeks after treatment start. Using immunoSEQ multiplex PCR, the repertoire was profiled, and TCRdb retains in-frame clones only, with some absent. This repertoire shows some 110,000 clones, around 93% found once; its top ten account for less than 4.5%. The material was PBMCs, obtained around atezolizumab (anti-PD-L1) treatment. The receptors come from a man in his sixties with urothelial cancer.

The CDR3 spells CASSSSGASYNEQFF. Here the CDR3 DNA reads TGCGCCAGCAGTAGTTCTGGGGCGTCCTACAATGAGCAGTTCTTC. The chain recombines TRBV5-1 with TRBJ2-1, with a possible D match to TRBD1 (5 bases). The V gene lost 5 bases and the J gene lost 1 base, with 13 bases spanning the gap. CDR3 length equals 15 residues. Germline CDR1 is SGHRS and CDR2 is YFSETQ. Full variable domain (rest looked up from reference TRBV5-1 and TRBJ2-1): KAGVTQTPRYLIKTRGQQVTLSCSPISGHRSVSWYQQTPGQGLQFLFEYFSETQRNKGNFPGRFSGRQFSNSRSEMNVSTLELGDSALYLCASSSSGASYNEQFFGPGTRLTVL.

This chain joins TRBV2 and TRBJ2-5, with 9 bases identical to TRBD1. J was trimmed by 3 bases and V by 6 bases; bases with no gene match: 5. The germline V gene encodes CDR1 SNHLY and CDR2 FYNNEI. This CDR3 contains 14 residues. In nucleotides, the CDR3 is TGTGCCAGCAGAAGCCGGACAGGGGAAGAGACCCAGTACTTC. Translating it yields CASRSRTGEETQYF.